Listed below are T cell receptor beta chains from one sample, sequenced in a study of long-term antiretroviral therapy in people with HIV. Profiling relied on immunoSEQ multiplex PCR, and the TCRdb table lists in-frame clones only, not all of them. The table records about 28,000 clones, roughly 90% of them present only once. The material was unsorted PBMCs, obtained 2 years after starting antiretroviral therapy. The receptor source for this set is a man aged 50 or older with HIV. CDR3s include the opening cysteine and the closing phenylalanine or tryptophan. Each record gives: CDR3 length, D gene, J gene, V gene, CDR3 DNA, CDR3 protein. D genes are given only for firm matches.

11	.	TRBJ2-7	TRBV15	TGTGCCACCAGCCAACAATACGAGCAGTACTTC	CATSQQYEQYF
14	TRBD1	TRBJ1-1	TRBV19	TGTGCCAGTAACCAGGGGGATGCGAACACTGAAGCTTTCTTT	CASNQGDANTEAFF
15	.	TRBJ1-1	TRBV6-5	TGTGCCAGCAACCCGCCGGGACATCAGAACACTGAAGCTTTCTTT	CASNPPGHQNTEAFF
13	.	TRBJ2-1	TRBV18	TGTGCCAGCTCACCGGAGTCGTACAATGAGCAGTTCTTC	CASSPESYNEQFF
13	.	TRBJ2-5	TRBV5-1	TGCGCCAGCAGCTTGGAATATCAAGAGACCCAGTACTTC	CASSLEYQETQYF
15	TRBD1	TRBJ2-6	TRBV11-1	TGTGCCAGCAGCCCAGGGGGCTCTGGGGCCAACGTCCTGACTTTC	CASSPGGSGANVLTF
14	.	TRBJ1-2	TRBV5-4	TGTGCCAGCAGCTTGGCTGCGCGCCCTTGGGGCTACACCTTC	CASSLAARPWGYTF
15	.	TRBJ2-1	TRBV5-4	TGTGCCAGCAGCCGGACACCCCCGCTTGAGGATGAGCAGTTCTTC	CASSRTPPLEDEQFF
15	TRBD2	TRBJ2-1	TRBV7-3	TGTGCCAGCAGCCCCGCGGGGGGCGACTACAATGAGCAGTTCTTC	CASSPAGGDYNEQFF
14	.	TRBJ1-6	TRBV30	TGTGCCTGGAGACCCTGGGCCTCTGATTCACCCCTCCACTTT	CAWRPWASDSPLHF
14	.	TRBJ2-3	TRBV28	TGTGCCAGCAGTTCTAGCGAGGCCACAGATACGCAGTATTTT	CASSSSEATDTQYF
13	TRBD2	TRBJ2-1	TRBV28	TGTGCCAACTCCGGGCGGGAGAGTGATGAGCAGTTCTTC	CANSGRESDEQFF
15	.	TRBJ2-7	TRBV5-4	TGTGCCAGCAGCCCTAAGGTCGACAGGCCCTACGAGCAGTACTTC	CASSPKVDRPYEQYF